One T cell receptor beta chain is described in this entry. The antigen is not known. These data originate in a study of cytomegalovirus exposure and HLA in healthy donors. Study-wide points: Common viral pathogens were later found to be apparently linked to several of the most significant clusters.

V was pared by 5 bases and J by 1 base, with 15 bases between. The V gene's germline CDR1 is SGHTA and CDR2 FQGNSA. The length of the CDR3 is 15 residues. With 60 Vbeta and 13 Jbeta primers, the PCR was carried out. Sequencing was performed with immunoSEQ multiplex PCR; in TCRdb, only in-frame clones are kept and a portion is missing. The sample comprises 130,000 to 150,000 clones, roughly 78% of which are singletons, and roughly 2% rests with the top ten. The source material was PBMCs. The chain employs TRBV7-2 and TRBJ2-7; possibly TRBD2 for D (5 bases). The TCR was taken from a man aged 25-45 years in good health and CMV-seronegative. For the CDR3, the DNA is TGTGCCAGCAGCCGGAACGGGGTGTCGTCCTACGAGCAGTACTTC. Amino acid sequence: CASSRNGVSSYEQYF.